This T cell receptor (beta chain) emerged from a study of PD-1 blockade in classical Hodgkin lymphoma. Every patient had relapsed following autologous stem cell transplantation, and cohorts differed in brentuximab vedotin exposure. Per the germline V gene, CDR1 is SNHLY and CDR2 is FYNNEI. The CDR3 length is 15 residues. Trimming stripped 6 bases from V and 0 bases from J, with 15 bases between. Whole-study findings and limits: TCR diversity at baseline was reported to be reduced in newly diagnosed patients relative to healthy donors.

The protocol was immunoSEQ multiplex PCR, while the TCRdb copy is restricted to in-frame clones and leaves out a portion. The table has 25,000 to 30,000 clones, roughly 85% seen once; the top ten hold roughly 20%. On this clone itself: The antigen remains unidentified.

The clonotype comes from a human donor with classical Hodgkin lymphoma. The chain carries TRBV2 and TRBJ2-7; D perhaps matches TRBD2 (6 bases). The sample consisted of peripheral blood mononuclear cells (PBMCs), taken before the second cycle of nivolumab. The CDR3 DNA follows: TGTGCCAGCAGCCGGGGTGGGGGGAGCTCCTACGAGCAGTACTTC. Protein product: CASSRGGGSSYEQYF.